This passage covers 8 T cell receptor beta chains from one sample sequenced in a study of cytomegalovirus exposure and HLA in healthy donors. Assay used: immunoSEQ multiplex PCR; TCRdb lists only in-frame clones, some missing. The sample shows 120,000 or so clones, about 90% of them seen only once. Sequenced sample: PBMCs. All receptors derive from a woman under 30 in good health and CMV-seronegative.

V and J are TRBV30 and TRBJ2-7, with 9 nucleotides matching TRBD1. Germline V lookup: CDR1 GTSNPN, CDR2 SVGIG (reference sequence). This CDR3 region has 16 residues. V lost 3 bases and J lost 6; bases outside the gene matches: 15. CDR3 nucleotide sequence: TGTGCCTGGAGAAAGGCAGGACAGGGGCCTTCGACCGAGCAGTACTTC. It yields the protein CAWRKAGQGPSTEQYF.

The CDR3 spells CASSLARQPQHF. The CDR3 DNA sequence: TGTGCCAGCAGTTTGGCCCGTCAGCCCCAGCATTTT. The chain employs TRBV28 and TRBJ1-5, with D hard to call. The CDR3 spans 12 residues. Germline V gene lookup returns CDR1 MDHEN and CDR2 SYDVKM. With 3 bases removed from V and 6 bases from J, the gap between germline ends came to 6 bases.

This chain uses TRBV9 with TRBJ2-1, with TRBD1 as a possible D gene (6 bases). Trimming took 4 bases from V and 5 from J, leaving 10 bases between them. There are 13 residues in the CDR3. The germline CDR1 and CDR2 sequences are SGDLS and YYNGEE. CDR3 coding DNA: TGTGCCAGCAGCCCTCCAGGGGACAATGAGCAGTTCTTC. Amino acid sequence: CASSPPGDNEQFF.

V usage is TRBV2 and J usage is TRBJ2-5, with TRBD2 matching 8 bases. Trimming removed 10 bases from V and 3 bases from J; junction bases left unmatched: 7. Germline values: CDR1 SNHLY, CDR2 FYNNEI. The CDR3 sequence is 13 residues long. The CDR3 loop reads CATAGGREETQYF. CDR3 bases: TGTGCCACCGCGGGGGGCCGGGAAGAGACCCAGTACTTC.

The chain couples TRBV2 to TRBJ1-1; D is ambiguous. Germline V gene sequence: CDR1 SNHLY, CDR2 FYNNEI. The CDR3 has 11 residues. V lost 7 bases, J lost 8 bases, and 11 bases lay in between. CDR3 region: CASTSSGEAFF. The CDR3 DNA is TGTGCCAGCACCTCTTCCGGGGAAGCTTTCTTT. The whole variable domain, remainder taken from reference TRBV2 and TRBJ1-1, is EPEVTQTPSHQVTQMGQEVILRCVPISNHLYFYWYRQILGQKVEFLVSFYNNEISEKSEIFDDQFSVERPDGSNFTLKIRSTKLEDSAMYFCASTSSGEAFFGQGTRLTVV.

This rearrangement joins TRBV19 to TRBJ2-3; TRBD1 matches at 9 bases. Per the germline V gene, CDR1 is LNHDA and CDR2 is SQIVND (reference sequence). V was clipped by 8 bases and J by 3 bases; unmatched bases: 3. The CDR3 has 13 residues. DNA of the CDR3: TGTGCCAGTGGGACAGGGCCTACAGATACGCAGTATTTT. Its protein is CASGTGPTDTQYF.

The CDR3 nucleotides read TGCAGCGTAAAGACTAGCCGCCCCTACGAGCAGTACTTC. Translation gives CSVKTSRPYEQYF. The rearrangement uses TRBV29-1 and TRBJ2-7; 7 bases are shared with TRBD2. The V segment lost 6 bases and the J segment 2 bases; nucleotides outside the gene matches: 7. The CDR3 extends over 13 amino acids. Germline CDR1 and CDR2: SQVTM and ANQGSEA.

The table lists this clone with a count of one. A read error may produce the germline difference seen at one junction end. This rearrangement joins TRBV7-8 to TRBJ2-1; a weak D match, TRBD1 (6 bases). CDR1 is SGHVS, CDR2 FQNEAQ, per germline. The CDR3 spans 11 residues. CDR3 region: CASSQGNHPLF. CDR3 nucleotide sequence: TGTGCCAGCAGCCAGGGGAATCATCCACTCTTC. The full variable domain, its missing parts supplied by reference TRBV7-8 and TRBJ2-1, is GAGVSQSPRYKVAKRGQDVALRCDPISGHVSLFWYQQALGQGPEFLTYFQNEAQLDKSGLPSDRFFAERPEGSVSTLKIQRTQQEDSAVYLCASSQGNHPLFGPGTRLTVL.